Detailed here is one T cell receptor (beta chain). The antigen is undetermined. The CDR3 sequence is 13 residues long. Trimming took 7 bases from V and 3 from J, leaving 11 bases between them. The data were obtained in a study of T cells after yellow fever vaccination. Overall study results and limits: A weaker secondary response peaked on day 5, the primary on day 15.

A single record per CDR3 protein comes from TCRdb applying MiXCR to the 5' RACE reads. Found here are about 74,000 distinct CDR3 sequences, 7.1% of them singletons; the top ten hold roughly 35%. The chain combines TRBV12-3 or TRBV12-4 with TRBJ2-3; possible D gene TRBD2, 6 bases. The TCR sequence derives from a man aged 18 to 30 who received the YFV17D yellow fever vaccine. The sample consisted of CD8+ T cells sorted from PBMCs, taken 5 days after the first yellow fever vaccination. CDR3 amino acids: CASNWAGTDTQYF. The DNA of the CDR3 is TGTGCCAGCAATTGGGCGGGGACAGATACGCAGTATTTT.